The T cell receptor (beta chain) under discussion was sequenced for a study of immune characterization of retroperitoneal liposarcoma. TCRdb reanalysed the PCR reads using MiXCR and keeps one entry per CDR3 protein. This table has roughly 10,000 distinct CDR3 sequences, 25% to 35% appearing once. Trimming stripped 5 bases from V and 2 bases from J, with 18 bases between. This CDR3 spans 16 amino acids. This chain joins TRBV12-3 or TRBV12-4 and TRBJ1-2; weak D call: TRBD1 (6 bases). This sequence was found in a female donor with retroperitoneal liposarcoma. The sequenced sample consisted of tumor tissue. The CDR3 sequence is CASSPSGGRSNYGYTF. The CDR3 coding sequence is TGTGCCAGCAGTCCCTCTGGGGGCAGGTCGAACTATGGCTACACCTTC.